Listed below are T cell receptor beta chains from one sample, sequenced in a study of T cell responses to AZD1222 COVID-19 vaccine. Using immunoSEQ multiplex PCR, the repertoire was profiled, and TCRdb retains in-frame clones only, with some absent. Of about 110,000 clones in the sample, over 75% are singletons; the top ten hold just under 10%. The sample consisted of peripheral blood, taken on day 0 of AZD1222 vaccination. The origin of the receptors is an adult in good health. CDR3s include the opening cysteine and the closing phenylalanine or tryptophan. The order of the fields is clone size, V gene, CDR3 protein. Rows give clone size only sometimes, using once, few, many, or a class for an expanded clone.

clone size: NA; V gene: TRBV6-5; CDR3 protein: CASSYGQRLYGYTF
clone size: NA; V gene: TRBV4-1; CDR3 protein: CASSHNTDTQYF
clone size: once; V gene: TRBV5-4; CDR3 protein: CASSPAPAETQYF
clone size: NA; V gene: TRBV28; CDR3 protein: CASSLPGLALFYEQFF
clone size: NA; V gene: TRBV18; CDR3 protein: CASSPTGTGDTEAFF
clone size: once; V gene: TRBV6-5; CDR3 protein: CASRGTMNPTGELFF
clone size: NA; V gene: TRBV19; CDR3 protein: CASSSIAGERWNEQFF
clone size: NA; V gene: TRBV6-1; CDR3 protein: CASSEAIKGQGGETQYF
clone size: NA; V gene: TRBV5-1; CDR3 protein: CASSLEVNNEQFF
clone size: NA; V gene: TRBV7-9; CDR3 protein: CASSPGGTAYEQYF
clone size: NA; V gene: TRBV7-2; CDR3 protein: CASSLASVTGRYNEQFF
clone size: NA; V gene: TRBV18; CDR3 protein: CASSPGQGYNQPQHF
clone size: NA; V gene: TRBV5-5; CDR3 protein: CASSPAGQGFYGYTF
clone size: NA; V gene: TRBV4-3; CDR3 protein: CASSPRTSGNWEETQYF
clone size: NA; V gene: TRBV28; CDR3 protein: CASTRQGRRGTIYF
clone size: NA; V gene: TRBV27; CDR3 protein: CASSLSSGANVLTF
clone size: NA; V gene: TRBV5-1; CDR3 protein: CASSLKGLNEKLFF
clone size: NA; V gene: TRBV2; CDR3 protein: CASNRGTGGADTQYF
clone size: NA; V gene: TRBV6-2/TRBV6-3; CDR3 protein: CASSYSEEGANVLTF
clone size: NA; V gene: TRBV5-1; CDR3 protein: CASSLGGLDYNEQFF
clone size: NA; V gene: TRBV7-3; CDR3 protein: CASSLSGTTLGDTQYF
clone size: NA; V gene: TRBV7-9; CDR3 protein: CASSWAALSSNYGYTF
clone size: once; V gene: TRBV24-1; CDR3 protein: CATSDPRGTGYEQYF
clone size: NA; V gene: TRBV7-9; CDR3 protein: CASTGIAGGQTYNEQFF
clone size: NA; V gene: TRBV3-1/TRBV3-2; CDR3 protein: CASSQEFHFSYEQYF
clone size: NA; V gene: TRBV28; CDR3 protein: CAASSGPGGETTSNEQFF
clone size: NA; V gene: TRBV6-4; CDR3 protein: CASSGDSGGYNEQFF
clone size: NA; V gene: TRBV7-3; CDR3 protein: CASSSGSTDTQYF
clone size: NA; V gene: TRBV11-1; CDR3 protein: CASSPASGGAGETQYF
clone size: NA; V gene: TRBV11-2; CDR3 protein: CASSRDRGSGYTF
clone size: NA; V gene: TRBV24-1; CDR3 protein: CATSHPRTGDHEQYF
clone size: NA; V gene: TRBV24-1; CDR3 protein: CATSDPRGHGYTF
clone size: NA; V gene: TRBV4-3; CDR3 protein: CASSQDPSGGESSYNEQFF
clone size: NA; V gene: TRBV9; CDR3 protein: CASSVASGGTYEQYF
clone size: once; V gene: TRBV18; CDR3 protein: CASSPNNGEKLFF
clone size: NA; V gene: TRBV6-1; CDR3 protein: CASSEDPTTDTQYF
clone size: NA; V gene: TRBV11-2; CDR3 protein: CASSPGRAGGSTYNEQFF
clone size: NA; V gene: TRBV28; CDR3 protein: CASSFPRDPSYEQYF
clone size: NA; V gene: TRBV7-8; CDR3 protein: CASSSYPVGTGYHEQYF
clone size: NA; V gene: TRBV19; CDR3 protein: CASMDRTNTGELFF
clone size: NA; V gene: TRBV5-1; CDR3 protein: CASTSISGANVLTF
clone size: NA; V gene: TRBV9; CDR3 protein: CASGISGGRYNEQFF
clone size: NA; V gene: TRBV18; CDR3 protein: CASSPGLAVNNEQFF
clone size: once; V gene: TRBV11-2; CDR3 protein: CASSLPGRNNEQFF
clone size: NA; V gene: TRBV5-1; CDR3 protein: CASSLARPTDTQYF
clone size: NA; V gene: TRBV7-2; CDR3 protein: CASRQTGTGDNSPLHF
clone size: NA; V gene: TRBV5-3; CDR3 protein: CARKRNARGLEDTQYF
clone size: NA; V gene: TRBV29-1; CDR3 protein: CSVEDTRQGNTGELFF
clone size: NA; V gene: TRBV14; CDR3 protein: CASSQVGSGGADTQYF
clone size: NA; V gene: TRBV18; CDR3 protein: CASSHEPMNTEAFF
clone size: once; V gene: TRBV7-9; CDR3 protein: CASSPLGMMWPDEQFF
clone size: NA; V gene: TRBV27; CDR3 protein: CASSLSLDRAQYF
clone size: NA; V gene: TRBV6-2/TRBV6-3; CDR3 protein: CASSYQETQYF
clone size: NA; V gene: TRBV6-5; CDR3 protein: CASTLTAVGGNTIYF
clone size: few; V gene: TRBV6-1; CDR3 protein: CASSELSGGVDTQYF